Listed below are T cell receptor beta chains from one sample, sequenced in a study of blood T cell repertoires in COVID-19. Data came from immunoSEQ multiplex PCR; TCRdb stores just in-frame clones and leaves some out. This sample has some 70,000 clones; around nine tenths occur once, and the top ten carry 0.58%. The sample consisted of peripheral blood. Receptors were obtained from a man aged 60 to 75 with acute or convalescent COVID-19. The CDR3 runs from the conserved cysteine through the conserved F or W. Fields, in order: J gene, V gene, CDR3 protein.

>TRBJ2-7|TRBV7-2
CASSETSGREGEQYF
>TRBJ2-3|TRBV11-2
CASSLSPSGTDTQYF
>TRBJ2-7|TRBV5-1
CASSSRQGISSYEQYF
>TRBJ2-1|TRBV13
CASSPPWREGRKNEQFF
>TRBJ2-1|TRBV6-4
CASSEEDSYNEQFF
>TRBJ1-4|TRBV19
CASSTDRGRGEKLFF
>TRBJ1-1|TRBV6-5
CASSQRGGTEAFF
>TRBJ1-1|TRBV20-1
CSASHTTTNTEAFF
>TRBJ2-3|TRBV5-1
CASSLELAGDTQYF
>TRBJ2-2|TRBV11-1
CASSRQVTGELFF
>TRBJ2-7|TRBV6-5
CASSKGTSYEQYF
>TRBJ1-2|TRBV10-2
CASSDFRANYGYTF
>TRBJ1-2|TRBV3-1/TRBV3-2
CASSVFRGAIGGYTF
>TRBJ1-5|TRBV2
CASSGGGQGNQPQHF
>TRBJ2-1|TRBV24-1
CATSDLRTAQYNEQFF
>TRBJ1-1|TRBV29-1
CSLTRGTEAFF
>TRBJ2-7|TRBV11-2
CASSRRTAYEQYF
>TRBJ2-7|TRBV30
CAWKQGYVYEQYF
>TRBJ2-7|TRBV19
CASSIGLGSGRPYEQYF
>TRBJ1-4|TRBV5-1
CASSLAGTGREKLFF
>TRBJ2-3|TRBV7-3
CASSLRQGTDTQYF
>TRBJ1-5|TRBV27
CASSPLGNQPQHF
>TRBJ2-5|TRBV27
CASSLSAGGGETQYF
>TRBJ2-7|TRBV27
CASRGLYAQYF
>TRBJ1-4|TRBV6-5
CASIKGGRGEKLFF
>TRBJ1-5|TRBV30
CAWSVNGDQPQHF
>TRBJ1-1|TRBV3-1/TRBV3-2
CASSHRTGRPEAFF
>TRBJ2-7|TRBV5-6
CASSLAISEQYF
>TRBJ2-1|TRBV7-3
CASSLQAYNEQFF
>TRBJ2-2|TRBV15
CATSRTGHSTGELFF
>TRBJ2-2|TRBV7-3
CASSLKPSGGARTGELFF
>TRBJ1-3|TRBV6-5
CASSWRIQGAGNTIYF
>TRBJ1-5|TRBV5-6
CASSWGRGVSNQPQHF
>TRBJ1-4|TRBV23-1
CASRGQQNEKLFF
>TRBJ1-2|TRBV6-1
CASSADHRSTVYGYTF
>TRBJ2-5|TRBV5-4
CASSLEPRETQYF
>TRBJ2-5|TRBV2
CASSTRGREETQYF
>TRBJ2-7|TRBV27
CASSGSGTFSYEQYF
>TRBJ2-5|TRBV7-8
CASSSGQLKSETQYF
>TRBJ1-6|TRBV9
CASSPGTVNSPLHF
>TRBJ1-5|TRBV2
CASRTQGTEPQHF
>TRBJ1-4|TRBV7-9
CASSLAASNEKLFF
>TRBJ1-2|TRBV7-2
CASSLGDRGLGGYTF
>TRBJ1-1|TRBV11-2
CASSLGANTEAFF
>TRBJ2-1|TRBV11-2
CASSSVGGLVNEQFF
>TRBJ1-2|TRBV15
CATSGDRGIGGYTF
>TRBJ1-5|TRBV11-2
CASSPGQGSEAQHF
>TRBJ1-1|TRBV15
CATSRVLGGTEAFF
>TRBJ2-3|TRBV7-9
CASSRTSGSTDTQYF
>TRBJ1-6|TRBV27
CASSFRRAVDSPLHF
>TRBJ2-5|TRBV5-1
CASSLEGRVQETQYF
>TRBJ2-3|TRBV5-1
CASSRRTSSDTQYF
>TRBJ1-2|TRBV5-1
CASSYRQGPANYGYTF
>TRBJ1-6|TRBV20-1
CSASSQAMGSPLHF
>TRBJ1-5|TRBV12-3/TRBV12-4
CASSPLFDQPQHF